The 17 T cell receptor beta chains presented below share a single source sample, sequenced in a study of beta chain features in type 1 diabetes. The study reverse transcribed the entire isolated RNA, so it sequenced expressed TCRB transcripts. Some clones are missing from TCRdb's copy, which holds only in-frame ones; the method was immunoSEQ multiplex PCR. The repertoire consists of roughly 400,000 clones, with 11% to 15% occurring once and the leading ten covering 0.03% to 0.04%. The sample consisted of naive CD4+ T cells from blood. These receptors were taken from a man aged 25-40 years in good health.

This clone was detected only a few times. The rearrangement joins TRBV29-1 to TRBJ1-5, with a weak D call TRBD1 (6 bases). The CDR3 runs to 15 residues. Germline CDR1 SQVTM, CDR2 ANQGSEA. V was trimmed by 6 bases and J by 2 bases, leaving 17 bases between them. CDR3 protein: CSVTAGATGNQPQHF. CDR3 in DNA: TGCAGCGTCACCGCGGGGGCTACGGGCAATCAGCCCCAGCATTTT.

This clone was observed a handful of times. The rearrangement joins TRBV5-1 to TRBJ2-1; D uncertain. Germline V gene sequence: CDR1 SGHRS, CDR2 YFSETQ. This CDR3 contains 14 residues. V lost 1 base to trimming and J lost 5 bases, with 10 bases between them. The CDR3 coding sequence is TGCGCCAGCAGCTTGATGACTGTCCACAATGAGCAGTTCTTC. This codes for CASSLMTVHNEQFF.

This clone turned up a few times. The chain has TRBV30 and TRBJ2-5; 7 bases match TRBD2. In germline, CDR1 is GTSNPN, CDR2 SVGIG (reference sequence). J lost 3 bases, V lost 0 bases, and 1 base had no gene match. CDR3 length equals 13 residues. This chain's CDR3 is CAWSVLAEETQYF. Here the CDR3 DNA reads TGTGCCTGGAGTGTCCTAGCGGAAGAGACCCAGTACTTC.

This clone came up a few times. The chain couples TRBV7-8 to TRBJ1-1; D call uncertain. Trimming cost V 4 bases and J 1 base, with 13 bases left between them. This CDR3 spans 15 amino acids. Germline values: CDR1 SGHVS, CDR2 FQNEAQ. The CDR3 here is CASSSQGLGNTEAFF. DNA of the CDR3: TGTGCCAGCAGCTCCCAAGGCTTAGGGAACACTGAAGCTTTCTTT.

This clone was counted between two and nine times. This sequence joins TRBV5-6 and TRBJ2-6, with TRBD1 matching 8 bases. The V and J ends lost 5 bases and 6 bases, in that order; junction bases with no gene match: 7. Germline V gene sequence: CDR1 SGHDT, CDR2 YYEEEE. The length of the CDR3 is 15 residues. The CDR3, as DNA: TGTGCCAGCAGTCCCAGGGGGCGAGAGGCCAACGTCCTGACTTTC. Its translation is CASSPRGREANVLTF.

This chain links TRBV5-1 with TRBJ2-7; 7 bases match TRBD1. Losses at the gene ends were 3 bases for V and 4 bases for J; bases not matched to a gene: 4. CDR3 length: 13 residues. The germline V gene encodes CDR1 SGHRS and CDR2 YFSETQ. CDR3 nucleotide sequence: TGCGCCAGCAGCTCGACAGGGTTATACGAGCAGTACTTC. Its translation is CASSSTGLYEQYF.

The chain links TRBV15 to TRBJ2-5, with 12 bases matching TRBD2. The CDR3 is 17 amino acids. Germline CDR1 and CDR2: LNHNV and YYDKDF (reference sequence). J gave up 6 bases and V 1 base, and 9 bases lay outside the gene matches. Here the CDR3 reads CATSRGLAGATGKTQYF. As DNA, the CDR3 is TGTGCCACCAGCAGAGGACTAGCGGGGGCTACTGGGAAGACCCAGTACTTC.

This clone was observed a few times. The chain carries TRBV7-2 and TRBJ2-3; 7 nucleotides match TRBD1. Germline CDR1 is SGHTA and CDR2 is FQGNSA. This CDR3 is 18 amino acids long. The V gene end was trimmed by 2 bases and the J gene end by 1 base; junction bases not matched to a gene: 12. The CDR3 loop reads CASSLWTGSSRGTDTQYF. The CDR3 nucleotides read TGTGCCAGCAGCTTATGGACAGGTAGCAGTCGTGGCACAGATACGCAGTATTTT.

This clone was seen a handful of times. Other DNA sequences in the sample encode the same CDR3. V is TRBV6-5 and J is TRBJ2-7; TRBD1 is a possible D gene (5 bases). Germline V gene lookup returns CDR1 MNHEY and CDR2 SVGAGI. The V end lost 6 bases, the J end lost 4 bases, and 10 bases lay between the germline ends. The CDR3 length is 12 residues. In nucleotides, the CDR3 is TGTGCCAGCAGCCGCGCAGGGTACGAGCAGTACTTC. Translation gives CASSRAGYEQYF.

There are a few counts of this clone. The rearrangement uses TRBV12-2 and TRBJ2-1; TRBD2, the table's D call, lacks a check against the DNA. TRBV12-2 is listed as a pseudogene. The CDR3 sequence is 20 residues long. The CDR3 loop reads CASRFTPDCERVSSYNEQFF. CDR3 coding DNA: TGTGCAAGTCGCTTTACCCCGGACTGCGAACGGGTGAGCTCCTACAATGAGCAGTTCTTC.

The chain couples TRBV30 to TRBJ2-3; 7 nucleotides agree with TRBD2. Trimming cost V 3 bases and J 2 bases; bases outside gene matches: 5. Germline CDR1 reads GTSNPN; CDR2 reads SVGIG (reference sequence). This CDR3 is 14 amino acids long. This chain's CDR3 is CAWRLAVNTDTQYF. The CDR3 DNA reads TGTGCCTGGAGGCTAGCGGTGAACACAGATACGCAGTATTTT.

This clone was seen only a few times. This chain connects TRBV9 to TRBJ1-3; no firm D call. Trimming shortened V by 3 bases and J by 4 bases, and 14 bases separated the two germline ends. This CDR3 comprises 15 residues. Germline V CDR1 and CDR2: SGDLS, YYNGEE. As DNA, the CDR3 is TGTGCCAGCAGCGGGCCACCGCGCGTAGGAAACACCATATATTTT. This gives the protein CASSGPPRVGNTIYF.

The V and J genes are TRBV27 and TRBJ2-5; 11 bases agree with TRBD1. Germline loops: CDR1 MNHEY, CDR2 SMNVEV (reference sequence). Trimming at V came to 3 bases and at J to 7 bases, leaving 10 bases not matched to a gene. The CDR3 length is 16 residues. CDR3 coding DNA: TGTGCCAGCAGTTTCCAACGGACAGGGGGCCCAGGGACCCAGTACTTC. Its translation is CASSFQRTGGPGTQYF.

This sequence joins TRBV29-1 and TRBJ1-1; TRBD1 might be the D (5 bases). The V gene's germline CDR1 is SQVTM and CDR2 ANQGSEA. CDR3 length: 13 residues. Between the trimmed V and J ends, which lost 3 bases and 5 bases, there was a span of 13 bases. The CDR3 loop reads CSVEGGVRTEAFF. Here the CDR3 DNA reads TGCAGCGTTGAGGGGGGAGTCCGAACTGAAGCTTTCTTT.

This chain uses TRBV11-2 with TRBJ2-7, with D possibly matching TRBD1 (7 bases). Germline-derived CDR1 and CDR2 are SGHAT and FQNNGV. The CDR3 has 15 residues. Deletions cut 5 bases from V and 7 bases from J, with 21 bases between. The CDR3 loop reads CASSTPRDRPREQYF. The CDR3 region has the DNA TGTGCCAGCAGCACCCCGCGGGACAGACCTCGTGAGCAGTACTTC.

The table lists this clone with a few counts. The rearrangement joins TRBV6-5 to TRBJ1-5; 8 bases map to TRBD1. CDR3 length: 15 residues. V lost 5 bases, J lost 3 bases, and 6 bases stayed unmatched. The V gene's germline CDR1 is MNHEY and CDR2 SVGAGI. As DNA, the CDR3 is TGTGCCAGCAGTCCGACAGGGGCGATCAATCAGCCCCAGCATTTT. It encodes CASSPTGAINQPQHF.

The J gene is TRBJ2-6, the V gene TRBV29-1; 10 nucleotides match TRBD1. Germline loops: CDR1 SQVTM, CDR2 ANQGSEA. The V gene end was trimmed by 6 bases and the J gene end by 2 bases; junction bases not matched to a gene: 10. The CDR3 totals 17 residues. The DNA for the CDR3 is TGCAGCGTAACGGGACAGGGGAGATCGGCTGGGGCCAACGTCCTGACTTTC. Translation: CSVTGQGRSAGANVLTF.